These 18 T cell receptor beta chains were all obtained from the same sample, sequenced in a study of cytomegalovirus exposure and HLA in healthy donors. Primers: 60 Vbeta forward and 13 Jbeta reverse. The repertoire was sequenced with immunoSEQ multiplex PCR; TCRdb's copy has only in-frame clones and lacks some. Among around 300,000 clones, 70% to 90% were seen once, and the ten largest hold more than 2%. Sequencing input: PBMCs. Receptors were obtained from a woman in her late teens or twenties in good health and CMV-seronegative.

In this sample, this clone turned up a few times. J is TRBJ1-5 and V is TRBV11-2, with 8 bases matching TRBD1. Trimming removed 1 base from V and 5 bases from J; junction bases left unmatched: 1. Germline loops: CDR1 SGHAT, CDR2 FQNNGV. This CDR3 has 14 amino acids. The CDR3 region is CASSLGQGYQPQHF. The CDR3 nucleotides read TGTGCCAGCAGCTTAGGACAGGGGTATCAGCCCCAGCATTTT.

The chain has TRBV11-3 and TRBJ2-7; D may be TRBD2 (5 bases). V was clipped by 1 base and J by 0 bases, with 13 bases between them. Per germline, CDR1 SGHNT and CDR2 YENEEA. The CDR3 is 16 amino acids. Here the CDR3 DNA reads TGTGCCAGCAGCTTAGTGGTCAAGCGGCACTCCTACGAGCAGTACTTC. Protein: CASSLVVKRHSYEQYF.

This chain links TRBV15 with TRBJ1-2, with unresolved D. Germline loops: CDR1 LNHNV, CDR2 YYDKDF (reference sequence). Deletions cut 8 bases from V and 0 bases from J, with 10 bases between. This CDR3 comprises 13 residues. Written as DNA, the CDR3 is TGTGCCACCCGTGGGGAGCCTAACTATGGCTACACCTTC. It yields the protein CATRGEPNYGYTF.

V gene TRBV27 combines with J gene TRBJ2-1; TRBD2 aligns across 10 bases. CDR1 and CDR2 from the germline V gene are MNHEY and SMNVEV (reference sequence). V shed 5 bases, J shed 3 bases, and the junction held 4 bases outside the gene matches. The CDR3 loop spans 15 amino acids. The chain's CDR3 is CASSQAGGFYNEQFF. DNA for the CDR3: TGTGCCAGCAGTCAAGCGGGGGGGTTCTACAATGAGCAGTTCTTC.

The chain has TRBV2 and TRBJ2-1, with TRBD2 matching 12 bases. The CDR3 contains 15 residues. Germline trimming cut 7 bases from V and 6 bases from J; bases unmatched to any gene: 7. Germline CDR1 reads SNHLY; CDR2 reads FYNNEI. For the CDR3, the DNA is TGTGCCAGCATGGTGGCTAGCGGGGGGGGCAATGAGCAGTTCTTC. Encoded protein: CASMVASGGGNEQFF. Full variable domain (remainder filled in from reference TRBV2 and TRBJ2-1): EPEVTQTPSHQVTQMGQEVILRCVPISNHLYFYWYRQILGQKVEFLVSFYNNEISEKSEIFDDQFSVERPDGSNFTLKIRSTKLEDSAMYFCASMVASGGGNEQFFGPGTRLTVL.

This chain joins TRBV2 and TRBJ2-7; TRBD1 matches 8 bases. CDR3 size: 14 residues. CDR1 is SNHLY, CDR2 FYNNEI, per germline. V lost 6 bases, J lost 1 base, and 5 bases stayed unmatched. The CDR3 spells CASRAGTGSYEQYF. The CDR3, as DNA: TGTGCCAGCAGGGCCGGGACAGGATCCTACGAGCAGTACTTC.

V usage is TRBV2 and J usage is TRBJ1-1; maybe TRBD1 (5 bases). In germline, CDR1 is SNHLY, CDR2 FYNNEI. CDR3 length: 12 amino acids. The V and J ends lost 8 bases and 5 bases respectively, with 12 bases between them. Here the CDR3 DNA reads TGTGCCAGCGTGGTCGGGGGTACTGAAGCTTTCTTT. Its translation: CASVVGGTEAFF.

This clone was detected once. The chain is built from TRBV13 and TRBJ1-2; perhaps TRBD1 as D (5 bases). The V end lost 3 bases, the J end lost 6 bases, and 11 bases lay between the germline ends. CDR3 length equals 13 residues. CDR1 and CDR2 (germline): PRHDT, FYEKMQ (reference sequence). CDR3 protein: CASSFGGTDGYTF. CDR3 nucleotide sequence: TGTGCCAGCAGCTTCGGGGGGACGGATGGCTACACCTTC.

This clone showed up just a few times. The genes are TRBV5-4 and TRBJ2-5; 9 nucleotides align to TRBD2. CDR3 length equals 16 residues. CDR1 is SGHNT and CDR2 is YYREEE in the germline V gene (reference sequence). With 2 bases clipped from V and 5 bases from J, the junction kept 10 bases outside the gene matches. CDR3 sequence: CASSFSPGLARETQYF. The CDR3 nucleotides read TGTGCCAGCAGCTTCTCTCCGGGACTAGCCAGGGAGACCCAGTACTTC.

The chain couples TRBV10-3 to TRBJ1-5; D ambiguous. CDR3 length: 15 amino acids. V was trimmed by 0 bases and J by 7 bases, leaving 13 bases between them. Germline V gene sequence: CDR1 ENHRY, CDR2 SYGVKD. CDR3 loop: CAISESGRSGQPQHF. DNA for the CDR3: TGTGCCATCAGTGAGTCGGGCCGTTCGGGACAGCCCCAGCATTTT.

The chain uses TRBV2 and TRBJ2-5; TRBD2 aligns across 13 bases. Germline CDR1 and CDR2: SNHLY and FYNNEI. This CDR3 region has 15 residues. V gave up 3 bases and J gave up 6 bases; unmatched junction bases: 4. The CDR3, as DNA: TGTGCCAGCAGTGAGGAACTAGCGGGGGGGCAGACCCAGTACTTC. The encoded protein is CASSEELAGGQTQYF.

The chain employs TRBV7-9 and TRBJ1-1, with D possibly being TRBD1 (5 bases). The V gene lost 4 bases and the J gene lost 1 base, with 16 bases spanning the gap. The CDR3 covers 16 residues. Germline CDR1 reads SEHNR; CDR2 reads FQNEAQ (reference sequence). The CDR3 reads CASSYTAGDWNTEAFF. The DNA for the CDR3 is TGTGCCAGCAGCTATACTGCGGGGGATTGGAACACTGAAGCTTTCTTT. Filled out from reference TRBV7-9 and TRBJ1-1, the complete variable domain reads DTGVSQNPRHKITKRGQNVTFRCDPISEHNRLYWYRQTLGQGPEFLTYFQNEAQLEKSRLLSDRFSAERPKGSFSTLEIQRTEQGDSAMYLCASSYTAGDWNTEAFFGQGTRLTVV.

The rearrangement uses TRBV7-9 and TRBJ1-6; a weak D match, TRBD1 (6 bases). This CDR3 comprises 15 residues. The V gene lost 4 bases and the J gene lost 9 bases, with 16 bases spanning the gap. Germline loops: CDR1 SEHNR, CDR2 FQNEAQ (reference sequence). The CDR3 DNA is TGTGCCAGCAGCTCATCGGGGGGGCAGGGTTCACCCCTCCACTTT. Its translation: CASSSSGGQGSPLHF.

V and J are TRBV6-1 and TRBJ1-5; 8 positions agree with TRBD1. Trimming cost V 6 bases and J 4 bases; bases outside gene matches: 5. Germline V gene lookup returns CDR1 MNHNS and CDR2 SASEGT. This CDR3 has 14 residues. CDR3 residues: CASRGTGRNQPQHF. In DNA, the CDR3 is TGTGCCAGCAGGGGGACAGGTCGTAATCAGCCCCAGCATTTT.

V usage is TRBV7-6 and J usage is TRBJ1-2; 7 bases map to TRBD1. V lost 1 base and J lost 2; bases outside the gene matches: 7. This CDR3 has 16 residues. In germline, CDR1 is SGHVS, CDR2 FNYEAQ. The CDR3 sequence is CASSLGPSTGNYGYTF. CDR3 in DNA: TGTGCCAGCAGCTTAGGCCCTTCGACAGGGAACTATGGCTACACCTTC. Variable domain in full (rest from reference TRBV7-6 and TRBJ1-2): GAGVSQSPRYKVTKRGQDVALRCDPISGHVSLYWYRQALGQGPEFLTYFNYEAQQDKSGLPNDRFSAERPEGSISTLTIQRTEQRDSAMYRCASSLGPSTGNYGYTFGSGTRLTVV.

This sequence joins TRBV18 and TRBJ1-1; D ambiguous. The CDR3 runs to 16 residues. Germline-derived CDR1 and CDR2 are KGHSH and LQKENI. V lost 4 bases, J lost 2 bases, and 17 bases lay in between. The CDR3 loop is CASSRSEWEINTEAFF. The CDR3 DNA sequence: TGTGCCAGCTCACGGTCGGAATGGGAGATTAACACTGAAGCTTTCTTT.

The chain links TRBV7-8 to TRBJ2-7, with 7 bases that match TRBD1. V was clipped by 4 bases and J by 1 base; unmatched bases: 4. CDR1 and CDR2 (germline): SGHVS, FQNEAQ. This CDR3 is 14 amino acids long. The CDR3 loop reads CASSSPGQSYEQYF. The CDR3 nucleotides are TGTGCCAGCAGCTCGCCGGGACAGTCCTACGAGCAGTACTTC.

The J gene is TRBJ2-1, the V gene TRBV6-5, with D hard to call. The CDR3 spans 15 residues. V lost 5 bases and J lost 0, with 11 bases in between. CDR1 and CDR2 (germline): MNHEY, SVGAGI. Here the CDR3 DNA reads TGTGCCAGCAGTCCCGACTGGTCCTCCTACAATGAGCAGTTCTTC. It codes for CASSPDWSSYNEQFF.